This TCR beta chain was sequenced during a study of blood T cell repertoires in COVID-19. At the level of the study: The United States, Italy and Spain supplied acute and convalescent COVID-19 samples.

Source study methods: Amplified reference gene primers provided the basis for estimating nucleated cell counts. Method: immunoSEQ multiplex PCR; TCRdb's copy keeps in-frame clones and lacks some. That table gives V, J and clone size, and the DNA gave D and trimming. The repertoire consists of 200,000 to 250,000 clones, with nearly 90% occurring once and the leading ten covering 2.1%. This CDR3 is 19 amino acids long. The V gene's germline CDR1 is SEHNR and CDR2 FQNEAQ (reference sequence). V dropped 3 bases and J dropped 9; count of bases not matched to a gene: 21. J is TRBJ2-1 and V is TRBV7-9; 9 positions match TRBD2. Material: peripheral blood. This receptor was obtained from a woman between 40 and 50 years old who had recovered from COVID-19. CDR3 sequence reads: CASSLTGLVGGGAIGEQFF. The CDR3 DNA sequence: TGTGCCAGCAGCTTGACCGGACTAGTGGGCGGGGGGGCCATCGGTGAGCAGTTCTTC.